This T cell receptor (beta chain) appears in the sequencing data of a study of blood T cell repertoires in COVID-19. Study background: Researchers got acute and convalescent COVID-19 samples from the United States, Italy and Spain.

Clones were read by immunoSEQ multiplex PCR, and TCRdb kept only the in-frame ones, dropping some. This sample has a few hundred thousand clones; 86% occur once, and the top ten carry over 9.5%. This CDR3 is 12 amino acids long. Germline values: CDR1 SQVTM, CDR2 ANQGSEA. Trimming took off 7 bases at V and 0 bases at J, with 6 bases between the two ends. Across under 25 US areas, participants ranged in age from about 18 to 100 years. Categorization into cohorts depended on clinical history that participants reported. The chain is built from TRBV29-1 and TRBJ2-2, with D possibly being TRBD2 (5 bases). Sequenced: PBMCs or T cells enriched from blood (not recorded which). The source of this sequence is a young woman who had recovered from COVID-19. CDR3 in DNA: TGCAGCGGGACTGCGAACACCGGGGAGCTGTTTTTT. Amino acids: CSGTANTGELFF.